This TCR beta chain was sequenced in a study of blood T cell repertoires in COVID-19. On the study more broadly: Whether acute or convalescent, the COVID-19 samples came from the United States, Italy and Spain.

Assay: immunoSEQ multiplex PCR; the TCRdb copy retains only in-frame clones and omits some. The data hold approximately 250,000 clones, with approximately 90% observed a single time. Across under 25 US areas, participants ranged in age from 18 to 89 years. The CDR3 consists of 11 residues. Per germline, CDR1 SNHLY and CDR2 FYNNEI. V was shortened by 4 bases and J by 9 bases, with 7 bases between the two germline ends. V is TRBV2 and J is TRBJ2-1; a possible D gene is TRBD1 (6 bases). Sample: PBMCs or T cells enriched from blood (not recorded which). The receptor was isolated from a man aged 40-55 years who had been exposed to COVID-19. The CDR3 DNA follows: TGTGCCAGCAGTGGAGGGGGTGAGCAGTTCTTC. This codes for CASSGGGEQFF.